Below are 25 T cell receptor beta chains sequenced from a single sample in a study of circulating CD8 cells and anti-PD-1 response in melanoma. Four subsets defined by PD-1 and/or TIGIT were sorted from live CD3+CD8+TCRalphabeta+ cells. The QIAseq Immune Repertoire TCR panel built the libraries from approximately 16 ng of total RNA. TCRdb analysed the reads with MiXCR anew, one entry per CDR3 protein. The sample has about 450 distinct CDR3 sequences, 11% to 15% seen once. This sample comprised CD8+ T cells from PBMCs, obtained at baseline or after one month of anti-PD-1 therapy (not recorded which). These receptor sequences come from a human donor with melanoma.

By sample fraction, this clonotype is medium-sized. The rearrangement links TRBV11-2 to TRBJ2-7; TRBD1 matches at 9 bases. Trimming at V came to 6 bases and at J to 5 bases, leaving 11 bases not matched to a gene. This CDR3 has 15 amino acids. Germline V gene data show CDR1 as SGHAT and CDR2 as FQNNGV. Here the CDR3 DNA reads TGTGCCAGCAGACCCATAGACAGGGGGGACAACGAGCAGTACTTC. This gives the protein CASRPIDRGDNEQYF.

In its sample, this clonotype ranks as large (0.1 to 1%). V and J are TRBV27 and TRBJ2-1, with D hard to call. Trimming left V 5 bases short and J 10 bases short, with 15 bases between. This CDR3 contains 13 residues. Germline V gives CDR1 MNHEY, CDR2 SMNVEV (reference sequence). The CDR3 region is CASSPTTAAEQFF. The CDR3 DNA follows: TGTGCCAGCAGTCCCACGACTGCCGCGGAGCAGTTCTTC.

This clonotype was detected only a few times. A single base separates this from a much larger clone, so it may be a read error. The V gene is TRBV25-1, the J gene TRBJ2-7; D gene unclear. The germline V and J ends were trimmed by 2 bases and 8 bases, with 10 bases remaining between them. The V gene's germline CDR1 is MGHDK and CDR2 SYGVNS. The CDR3 is 12 residues long. CDR3 bases: TGTGCCAGCAGTGAAGCCCGTTACAAGCAGTACTTC. It encodes CASSEARYKQYF.

Sample share makes this clonotype medium-sized. The chain carries TRBV27 and TRBJ2-7, with 8 nucleotides matching TRBD2. The length of the CDR3 is 13 residues. V trimming: 11 bases; J trimming: 6 bases; junction bases outside the gene matches: 12. CDR1 is MNHEY, CDR2 SMNVEV, per germline (reference sequence). In DNA, the CDR3 is TGTGCCTCCTCGTCGGGAGGGGATCCCGAGCAGTACTTC. It specifies CASSSGGDPEQYF.

This clonotype ranks as medium-sized. This chain links TRBV28 with TRBJ2-1; D unresolved. This CDR3 is built from 13 residues. The V gene lost 3 bases and the J gene lost 7 bases, with 10 bases spanning the gap. Germline V gene data show CDR1 as MDHEN and CDR2 as SYDVKM. The CDR3: CASSLGLGNEQFF. CDR3 DNA sequence: TGTGCCAGCAGTTTGGGCCTGGGAAATGAGCAGTTCTTC.

By share, this clonotype ranks as medium-sized. The chain joins TRBV28 to TRBJ2-3; 7 positions match TRBD2. Germline V gene sequence: CDR1 MDHEN, CDR2 SYDVKM. CDR3 length equals 18 residues. V gave up 6 bases and J gave up 4 bases; unmatched junction bases: 19. For the CDR3, the DNA is TGTGCCAGCAGCCCGCTTCCTTTTATTTCGGGGGGACCAGATACGCAGTATTTT. Translating it yields CASSPLPFISGGPDTQYF.

This clonotype is classed as medium-sized. The chain combines TRBV20-1 with TRBJ2-3; D call uncertain. Per the germline V gene, CDR1 is DFQATT and CDR2 is SNEGSKA (reference sequence). Trimming cost V 0 bases and J 1 base, with 11 bases left between them. The CDR3 runs 15 residues. CDR3 nucleotide sequence: TGCAGTGCTAGAGATCTGGGCACCCGCACAGATACGCAGTATTTT. Protein sequence: CSARDLGTRTDTQYF.

The chain is built from TRBV19 and TRBJ1-1; D unresolved. V dropped 1 base and J dropped 5 bases, with 5 bases sitting between them. CDR3 length equals 12 residues. The V gene's germline CDR1 is LNHDA and CDR2 SQIVND (reference sequence). CDR3 region: CASSIGRTEAFF. The CDR3 nucleotides read TGTGCCAGTAGTATAGGGAGGACTGAAGCTTTCTTT.

By its share, this clonotype is large. The junction shows a germline mismatch at one end, possibly a read error. CDR3 residues: CASSPTPKPDRITLDF. The CDR3 DNA sequence: TGTGCCAGCAGCCCTACCCCCAAACCTGACAGGATTACTTTGGACTTC. The chain is built from TRBV28 and TRBJ2-7; possible D gene TRBD1, 6 bases. CDR3 length: 16 residues. Germline CDR1 MDHEN, CDR2 SYDVKM.

In this sample, this clonotype turned up a few times. One end of the junction is discordant with germline, which a read error may explain. The rearrangement uses TRBV7-9 and TRBJ2-7, with D perhaps being TRBD1 or TRBD2 (5 bases each). The CDR3 length is 16 residues. Germline-derived CDR1 and CDR2 are SEHNR and FQNEAQ (reference sequence). The CDR3 region is CARSLEGASRPYEQYF. Here the CDR3 DNA reads TGTGCCCGCAGCTTAGAAGGGGCTAGCAGGCCCTACGAGCAGTACTTC.

Relative to its sample, this clonotype is medium-sized (0.01 to 0.1%). The V call is TRBV5-6, the J call TRBJ1-1; D call uncertain. Germline V lookup: CDR1 SGHDT, CDR2 YYEEEE. With 1 base removed from V and 1 base from J, the gap between germline ends came to 8 bases. This CDR3 has 14 amino acids. CDR3 in amino acids: CASSLNMGNTEAFF. CDR3 nucleotides: TGTGCCAGCAGCTTGAACATGGGGAACACTGAAGCTTTCTTT. The variable domain in full, with the rest retrieved from reference TRBV5-6 and TRBJ1-1, is DAGVTQSPTHLIKTRGQQVTLRCSPKSGHDTVSWYQQALGQGPQFIFQYYEEEERQRGNFPDRFSGHQFPNYSSELNVNALLLGDSALYLCASSLNMGNTEAFFGQGTRLTVV.

This clonotype is labeled large. The V gene is TRBV7-3, the J gene TRBJ2-1; TRBD1 matches 7 bases. The germline gives CDR1 SGHTA, CDR2 FQGTGA. With V trimmed by 5 bases and J by 4 bases, 8 bases remained unmatched. There are 15 residues in the CDR3. The CDR3 loop reads CASSRGGRAYNEQFF. CDR3 sequence (DNA): TGTGCCAGCAGCCGAGGGGGCAGGGCGTACAATGAGCAGTTCTTC.

Comment on this clonotype: A read error is likely here: a far larger clone is one base away. The chain couples TRBV2 to TRBJ2-2, with a tentative D call TRBD2 (6 bases). This CDR3 has 15 amino acids. CDR1 SNHLY and CDR2 FYNNEI come from the germline V gene. CDR3: CASSRLARGTRELFF. CDR3 DNA sequence: TGTGCCAGCAGCCGGCTAGCGAGAGGCACCAGGGAGCTGTTTTTT.

This clonotype is labeled medium-sized. This sequence joins TRBV15 and TRBJ2-1, with D perhaps matching TRBD1 (5 bases). The ends were cut back, 5 bases at V and 8 bases at J, with 22 bases in the middle. This CDR3 is 16 amino acids long. Looked up from germline, CDR1 is LNHNV and CDR2 is YYDKDF (reference sequence). CDR3 sequence (DNA): TGTGCCACCAGCCGTGCATGGGGCGCAGATAGTGATGAGCAGTTCTTC. As protein: CATSRAWGADSDEQFF.

In its sample, this clonotype ranks as large. This chain joins TRBV28 and TRBJ1-1; tentative D call: TRBD1 (5 bases). The CDR3 covers 18 residues. V lost 6 bases and J 3 bases, leaving 26 bases between the germline ends. Germline loops: CDR1 MDHEN, CDR2 SYDVKM. The CDR3 DNA follows: TGTGCCAGCAGGCCGCCCCTGCCCCTAAACGGGGCGCACACTGAAGCTTTCTTT. Translated: CASRPPLPLNGAHTEAFF.

By sample fraction, this clonotype is medium-sized. This chain uses TRBV19 with TRBJ2-1, with TRBD2 matching 11 bases. Germline V gene data show CDR1 as LNHDA and CDR2 as SQIVND (reference sequence). V dropped 4 bases and J dropped 0; count of bases not matched to a gene: 8. The CDR3 runs 18 residues. CDR3 DNA: TGTGCCAGTAGTACATCGTTAGCGGGAGGGTACTCCTACAATGAGCAGTTCTTC. Translation: CASSTSLAGGYSYNEQFF.

By share, this clonotype ranks as medium-sized (0.01 to 0.1%). The chain carries TRBV27 and TRBJ2-7; maybe TRBD2 (6 bases). Between the trimmed V and J ends, which lost 5 bases and 5 bases, there was a span of 13 bases. Germline V CDR1 and CDR2: MNHEY, SMNVEV (reference sequence). The CDR3 contains 13 residues. CDR3 residues: CASSATSWDEQYF. CDR3 DNA: TGTGCCAGCAGTGCGACTAGTTGGGACGAGCAGTACTTC.

This clonotype was seen once. A far bigger clonotype differs at one base, so this is likely a read error. The chain is built from TRBV11-2 and TRBJ2-7; no definite D call. Germline loops: CDR1 SGHAT, CDR2 FQNNGV. The CDR3 spans 14 residues. The CDR3, as DNA: TGTGCCAGCAGCCCGGTCCAAAGCTCCTACGGGCAGTACTTC. Translated: CASSPVQSSYGQYF.

This clonotype is categorized as large (0.1 to 1%). The chain links TRBV29-1 to TRBJ2-7, with TRBD1 identical over 7 bases. This CDR3 is 12 amino acids long. Germline CDR1 and CDR2: SQVTM and ANQGSEA. The CDR3 region is CSVGQVADEQYF. The CDR3 DNA follows: TGCAGTGTCGGACAGGTTGCCGACGAGCAGTACTTC.

The V and J genes are TRBV28 and TRBJ2-7, with 7 bases matching TRBD1. With 7 bases clipped from V and 3 bases from J, the junction kept 6 bases outside the gene matches. Germline V CDR1 and CDR2: MDHEN, SYDVKM. The CDR3 has 13 amino acids. The CDR3 loop is CASTRQGDYEQYF. DNA for the CDR3: TGTGCCAGCACGAGACAGGGAGACTACGAGCAGTACTTC.

This clonotype ranks as medium-sized. The chain links TRBV25-1 to TRBJ2-7; D is undetermined. V shed 2 bases and J shed 4 bases, with 6 bases lying between them. The CDR3 has 12 residues. The germline V gene encodes CDR1 MGHDK and CDR2 SYGVNS. DNA for the CDR3: TGTGCCAGCAGTGAAGCCCGTTACGAGCAGTACTTC. It translates to CASSEARYEQYF.

This clonotype is judged medium-sized. The CDR3, as DNA: TGCAGTGCTAGCCGACTAGCGGGAGTAACAGATACGCAGTATTTT. This sequence encodes CSASRLAGVTDTQYF. The V and J genes are TRBV20-1 and TRBJ2-3, with TRBD2 matching 12 bases. J lost 3 bases, V lost 3 bases, and 4 bases had no gene match. The CDR3 runs 15 residues. Germline V gene sequence: CDR1 DFQATT, CDR2 SNEGSKA (reference sequence).

This clonotype is labeled large. The chain recombines TRBV28 with TRBJ2-7; 9 bases are a match to TRBD2. This CDR3 has 13 amino acids. Germline V gene data show CDR1 as MDHEN and CDR2 as SYDVKM. Trimming removed 10 bases from V and 4 bases from J; junction bases left unmatched: 8. The CDR3 DNA reads TGTGCCACCCGGACTAGCGCTCGTTACGAGCAGTACTTC. Residues: CATRTSARYEQYF. The entire variable domain, with the rest obtained from reference TRBV28 and TRBJ2-7, is as follows: DVKVTQSSRYLVKRTGEKVFLECVQDMDHENMFWYRQDPGLGLRLIYFSYDVKMKEKGDIPEGYSVSREKKERFSLILESASTNQTSMYLCATRTSARYEQYFGPGTRLTVT.

This chain connects TRBV7-2 to TRBJ1-2; possible D gene TRBD1, 5 bases. This CDR3 is built from 16 residues. Trimming removed 1 base from V and 4 bases from J, with 16 bases in between. In germline, CDR1 is SGHTA, CDR2 FQGNSA. The CDR3 loop is CASSLVVQGGIYGYTF. The CDR3 nucleotides read TGTGCCAGCAGCTTAGTAGTCCAGGGAGGCATCTATGGCTACACCTTC.

This clonotype qualifies as large (0.1 to 1%). This chain joins TRBV5-5 and TRBJ2-7; 8 nucleotides agree with TRBD1. From germline, CDR1 is SGHKS and CDR2 YYEKEE (reference sequence). The CDR3 sequence is 14 residues long. J gave up 5 bases and V 0 bases, and 4 bases lay outside the gene matches. This CDR3 reads CASSLEGQGHEQYF. The DNA of the CDR3 is TGTGCCAGCAGCTTGGAAGGACAGGGCCACGAGCAGTACTTC.